A selection of T cell receptor beta chains follows, all from one sample in a study of blood T cell repertoires in COVID-19. Sequenced by immunoSEQ multiplex PCR; TCRdb stores in-frame clones only, minus some. The sample has nearly 80,000 clones, 75% to 95% seen once; the top ten hold 0.77%. The sample taken for sequencing was peripheral blood. Receptor source: a woman over 75 with acute or convalescent COVID-19. Each CDR3 is given without its conserved first and last residue. Each record gives: V gene, D gene, J gene, CDR3 length, CDR3 protein. A D gene is named only where the DNA matches it firmly.

TRBV6-5,TRBD1,TRBJ2-2,12,ASSYSTGGRELF
TRBV4-1,.,TRBJ1-4,12,ASSQPSGDEKLF
TRBV28,TRBD1,TRBJ2-2,18,ASSLAGQGGWGGSTGELF
TRBV4-2,.,TRBJ1-2,14,ASSPNTLAGSNGYT
TRBV18,TRBD1,TRBJ1-1,11,ASQTGAKGEAF
TRBV19,TRBD1,TRBJ1-1,12,ASSKGQRRTEAF
TRBV4-2,TRBD2,TRBJ2-5,16,ASSQGHFLAGDQETQY
TRBV11-2,.,TRBJ1-1,12,ASSLEAGPTEAF
TRBV7-9,TRBD1,TRBJ1-2,11,ASSLPGQDGYT
TRBV6-6,.,TRBJ2-3,15,ASSRYPQGLQGDTQY
TRBV19,.,TRBJ1-1,16,ASMDQRAPRSGGVEAF
TRBV18,TRBD2,TRBJ2-1,13,ASSPATSEYNEQF
TRBV5-1,.,TRBJ2-2,12,ASQMTPNTGELF
TRBV3-1/TRBV3-2,TRBD1,TRBJ1-3,13,ASSQTGQGGNTIY
TRBV5-1,.,TRBJ2-1,11,ASSLVGGNEQF
TRBV21-1,.,TRBJ2-3,18,ASSILKLAGGVIGTDTQY
TRBV6-5,TRBD1,TRBJ2-3,11,ASSRDRTDTQY
TRBV28,TRBD1,TRBJ1-2,11,ASSSDRVNGYT
TRBV12-3/TRBV12-4,TRBD1,TRBJ1-2,11,ASSYTGGGGYT
TRBV5-1,.,TRBJ2-3,13,ASSLDQGRPDTQY
TRBV5-1,TRBD1,TRBJ1-6,11,ASRTGDNSPLH
TRBV12-5,.,TRBJ2-2,15,ASGLPPGTLNTGELF
TRBV19,.,TRBJ1-5,13,ASKHLIRRNQPQH
TRBV5-1,.,TRBJ1-2,11,ASSLSDRNGYT
TRBV20-1,TRBD2,TRBJ2-1,12,SASRAGAYNEQF
TRBV4-2,.,TRBJ2-7,10,ASSQDRYEQY
TRBV6-5,.,TRBJ2-2,10,ASGREIGELF
TRBV15,TRBD1,TRBJ1-6,11,ATSRDRLPPLH
TRBV4-1,.,TRBJ2-5,10,ASSQLGETQY
TRBV4-3,TRBD1,TRBJ1-2,10,ASRGTGGGYT